The T cell receptor beta chain described here comes from a study of ipilimumab plus nivolumab after autologous stem cell transplantation. This clone was detected only a few times. At the DNA level, this CDR3 is encoded by other sequences in the same sample as well. Profiled with immunoSEQ multiplex PCR; TCRdb holds only in-frame clones, not every one. Of fewer than 85,000 clones listed, 75% to 85% are singletons. The CDR3 totals 14 residues. Looked up from germline, CDR1 is SGHRS and CDR2 is YFSETQ. V lost 0 bases and J 2 bases, leaving 6 bases between the germline ends. This receptor was identified in a male donor with diffuse large B-cell lymphoma. The J gene is TRBJ1-5, the V gene TRBV5-1; D gene ambiguous. The sample was PBMCs, taken in a trial of ipilimumab plus nivolumab as post-transplant consolidation. Here the CDR3 reads CASSLVGGNQPQHF. The CDR3, as DNA: TGCGCCAGCAGCTTGGTAGGAGGCAATCAGCCCCAGCATTTT.